Given below is one TCR beta chain in context. This CDR3 is built from 13 residues. The V end was cut by 3 bases, the J end by 3 bases, with 6 bases between. Germline CDR1 MDHEN, CDR2 SYDVKM. Naive CD8 cells lacked CD45RO and underwent positive selection for CCR7, leaving out terminally differentiated effector memory CD45RA+ cells. Here immunoSEQ multiplex PCR was the method, and the copy in TCRdb shows in-frame clones only, minus some. Of approximately 810,000 clones listed, roughly 92% are singletons. This sample is drawn from a study of shared clonotypes between healthy human individuals. Study information: Those who served as donors were a couple of women and three men between the ages of 18 and 49. CD4 naive cells filled three plates per donor, CD4 memory three, CD8 naive two and CD8 memory one.

The sequence was collected from a man aged 25 to 40 in good health. The V and J genes are TRBV28 and TRBJ2-1; D unclear. Sequencing was carried out using naive CD8+ T cells sorted from blood. This CDR3 reads CASSFLGYNEQFF. In DNA, the CDR3 is TGTGCCAGCAGTTTTCTAGGCTACAATGAGCAGTTCTTC.